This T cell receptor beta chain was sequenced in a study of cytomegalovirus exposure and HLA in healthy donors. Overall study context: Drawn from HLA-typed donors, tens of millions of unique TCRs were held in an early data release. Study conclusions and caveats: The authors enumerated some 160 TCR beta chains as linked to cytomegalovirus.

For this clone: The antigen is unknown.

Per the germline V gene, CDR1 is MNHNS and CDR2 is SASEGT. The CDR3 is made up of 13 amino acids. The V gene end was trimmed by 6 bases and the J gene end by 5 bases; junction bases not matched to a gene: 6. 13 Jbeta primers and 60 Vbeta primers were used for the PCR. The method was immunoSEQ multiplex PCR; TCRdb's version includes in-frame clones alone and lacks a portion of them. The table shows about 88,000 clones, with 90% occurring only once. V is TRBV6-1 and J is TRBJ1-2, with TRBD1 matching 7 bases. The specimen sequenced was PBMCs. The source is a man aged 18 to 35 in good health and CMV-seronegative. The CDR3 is CASRQGTLYGYTF. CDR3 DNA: TGTGCCAGCAGACAGGGGACTTTATATGGCTACACCTTC.